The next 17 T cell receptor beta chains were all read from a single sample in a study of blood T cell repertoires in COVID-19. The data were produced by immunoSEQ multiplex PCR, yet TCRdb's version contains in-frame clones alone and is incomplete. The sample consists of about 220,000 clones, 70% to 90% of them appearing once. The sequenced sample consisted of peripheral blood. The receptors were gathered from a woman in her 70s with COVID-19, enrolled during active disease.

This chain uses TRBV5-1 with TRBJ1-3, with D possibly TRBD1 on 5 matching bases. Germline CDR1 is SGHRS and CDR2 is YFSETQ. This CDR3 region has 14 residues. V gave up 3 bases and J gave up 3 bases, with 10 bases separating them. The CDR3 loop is CASSSAGRGNTIYF. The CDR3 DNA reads TGCGCCAGCAGCTCGGCGGGGCGTGGAAACACCATATATTTT.

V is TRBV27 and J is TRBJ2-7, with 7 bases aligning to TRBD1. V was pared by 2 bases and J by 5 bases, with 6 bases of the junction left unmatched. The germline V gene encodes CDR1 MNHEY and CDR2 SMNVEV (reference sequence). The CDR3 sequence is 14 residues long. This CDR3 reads CASSLRQGAHEQYF. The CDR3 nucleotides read TGTGCCAGCAGTTTACGACAGGGCGCCCACGAGCAGTACTTC.

The CDR3 DNA reads as TGTGCCAGCAGCCCCAGGGTGTACGACTATGGCTACACCTTC. Translation gives CASSPRVYDYGYTF. The rearrangement uses TRBV9 and TRBJ1-2; D perhaps matches TRBD1 (5 bases). CDR1 is SGDLS and CDR2 is YYNGEE in the germline V gene. The CDR3 sequence is 14 residues long. The V end was cut by 4 bases, the J end by 3 bases, with 13 bases between. Full variable domain (rest looked up from reference TRBV9 and TRBJ1-2): DSGVTQTPKHLITATGQRVTLRCSPRSGDLSVYWYQQSLDQGLQFLIQYYNGEERAKGNILERFSAQQFPDLHSELNLSSLELGDSALYFCASSPRVYDYGYTFGSGTRLTVV.

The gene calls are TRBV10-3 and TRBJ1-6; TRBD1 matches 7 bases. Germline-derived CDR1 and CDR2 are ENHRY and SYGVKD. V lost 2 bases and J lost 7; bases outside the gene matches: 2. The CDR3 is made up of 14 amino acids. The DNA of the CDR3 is TGTGCCATCAGTGAGCAGGGGGGAAATTCACCCCTCCACTTT. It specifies CAISEQGGNSPLHF.

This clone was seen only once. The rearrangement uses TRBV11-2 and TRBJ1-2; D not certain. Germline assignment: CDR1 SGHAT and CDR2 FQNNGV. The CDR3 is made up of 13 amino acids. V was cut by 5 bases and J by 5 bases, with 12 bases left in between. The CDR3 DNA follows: TGTGCCAGCAGCCCAGATACGGGTTATGGCTACACCTTC. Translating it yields CASSPDTGYGYTF.

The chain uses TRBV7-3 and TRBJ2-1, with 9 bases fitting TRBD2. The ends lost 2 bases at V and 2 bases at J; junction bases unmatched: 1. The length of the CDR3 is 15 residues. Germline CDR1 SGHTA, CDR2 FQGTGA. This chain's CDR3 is CASSLAGGTYNEQFF. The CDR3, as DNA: TGTGCCAGCAGCTTAGCGGGAGGGACCTACAATGAGCAGTTCTTC.

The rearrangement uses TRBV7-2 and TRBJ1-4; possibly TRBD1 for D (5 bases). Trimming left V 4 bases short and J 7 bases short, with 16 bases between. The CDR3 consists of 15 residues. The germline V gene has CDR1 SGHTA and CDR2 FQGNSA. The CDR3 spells CASSSFGGAIEKLFF. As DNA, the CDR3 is TGTGCCAGCAGCTCCTTTGGAGGGGCAATTGAAAAACTGTTTTTT. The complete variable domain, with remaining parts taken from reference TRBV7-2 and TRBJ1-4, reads GAGVSQSPSNKVTEKGKDVELRCDPISGHTALYWYRQSLGQGLEFLIYFQGNSAPDKSGLPSDRFSAERTGGSVSTLTIQRTQQEDSAVYLCASSSFGGAIEKLFFGSGTQLSVL.

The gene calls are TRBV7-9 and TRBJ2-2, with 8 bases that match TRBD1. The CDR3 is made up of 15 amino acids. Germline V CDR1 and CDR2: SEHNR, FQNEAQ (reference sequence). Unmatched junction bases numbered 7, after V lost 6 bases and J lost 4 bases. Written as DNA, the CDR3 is TGTGCCAGCAGACATGGACAGGGTTTCACCGGGGAGCTGTTTTTT. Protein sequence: CASRHGQGFTGELFF.

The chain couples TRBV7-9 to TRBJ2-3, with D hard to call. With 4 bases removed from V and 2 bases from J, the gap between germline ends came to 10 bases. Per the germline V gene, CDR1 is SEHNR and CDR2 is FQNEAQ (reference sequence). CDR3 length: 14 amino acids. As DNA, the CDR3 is TGTGCCAGCAGCTCTAACCGACACACAGATACGCAGTATTTT. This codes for CASSSNRHTDTQYF.

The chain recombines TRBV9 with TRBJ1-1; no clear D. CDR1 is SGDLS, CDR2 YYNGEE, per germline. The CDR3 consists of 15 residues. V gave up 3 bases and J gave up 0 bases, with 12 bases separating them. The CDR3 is CASSDGSNLNTEAFF. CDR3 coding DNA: TGTGCCAGCAGCGACGGGTCCAACCTGAACACTGAAGCTTTCTTT. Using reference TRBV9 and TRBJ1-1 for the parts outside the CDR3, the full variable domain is DSGVTQTPKHLITATGQRVTLRCSPRSGDLSVYWYQQSLDQGLQFLIQYYNGEERAKGNILERFSAQQFPDLHSELNLSSLELGDSALYFCASSDGSNLNTEAFFGQGTRLTVV.

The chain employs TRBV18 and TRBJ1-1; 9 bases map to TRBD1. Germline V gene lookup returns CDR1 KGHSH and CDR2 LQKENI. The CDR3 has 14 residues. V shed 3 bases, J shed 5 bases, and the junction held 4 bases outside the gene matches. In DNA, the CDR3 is TGTGCCAGCTCACCGGGACAGGGTTGGACTGAAGCTTTCTTT. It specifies CASSPGQGWTEAFF.

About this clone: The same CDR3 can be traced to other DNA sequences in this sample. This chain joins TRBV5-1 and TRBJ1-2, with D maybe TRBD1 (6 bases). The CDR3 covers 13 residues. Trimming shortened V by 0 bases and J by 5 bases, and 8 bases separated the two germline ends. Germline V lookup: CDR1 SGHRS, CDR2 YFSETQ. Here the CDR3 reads CASSLAGDYGYTF. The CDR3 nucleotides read TGCGCCAGCAGCTTGGCAGGGGATTATGGCTACACCTTC. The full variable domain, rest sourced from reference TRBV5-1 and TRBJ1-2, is KAGVTQTPRYLIKTRGQQVTLSCSPISGHRSVSWYQQTPGQGLQFLFEYFSETQRNKGNFPGRFSGRQFSNSRSEMNVSTLELGDSALYLCASSLAGDYGYTFGSGTRLTVV.

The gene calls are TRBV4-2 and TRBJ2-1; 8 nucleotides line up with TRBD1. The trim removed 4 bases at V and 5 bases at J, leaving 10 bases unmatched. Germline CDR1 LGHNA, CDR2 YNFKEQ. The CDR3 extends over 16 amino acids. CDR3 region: CASSPLGQADDNEQFF. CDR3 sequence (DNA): TGTGCCAGCAGCCCCCTGGGACAGGCTGATGACAATGAGCAGTTCTTC.

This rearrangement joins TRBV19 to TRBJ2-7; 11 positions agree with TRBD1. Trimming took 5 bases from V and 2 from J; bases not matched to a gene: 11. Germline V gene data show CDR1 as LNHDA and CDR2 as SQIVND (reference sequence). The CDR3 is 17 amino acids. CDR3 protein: CASSPWTGGRTAYEQYF. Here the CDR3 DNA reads TGTGCCAGTAGTCCCTGGACAGGGGGCAGGACAGCCTACGAGCAGTACTTC.

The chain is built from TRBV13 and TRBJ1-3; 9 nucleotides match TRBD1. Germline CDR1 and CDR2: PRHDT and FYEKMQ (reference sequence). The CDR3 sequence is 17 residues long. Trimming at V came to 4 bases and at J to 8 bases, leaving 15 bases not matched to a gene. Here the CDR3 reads CASSYQAGTGISHTIYF. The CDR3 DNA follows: TGTGCCAGCAGCTATCAGGCCGGGACAGGGATATCACACACCATATATTTT.

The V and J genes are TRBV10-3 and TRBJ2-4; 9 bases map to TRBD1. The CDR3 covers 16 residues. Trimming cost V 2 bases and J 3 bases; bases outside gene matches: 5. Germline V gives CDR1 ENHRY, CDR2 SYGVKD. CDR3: CAISEEGQGRKNIQYF. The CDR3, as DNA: TGTGCCATCAGTGAGGAGGGACAGGGACGCAAAAACATTCAGTACTTC.

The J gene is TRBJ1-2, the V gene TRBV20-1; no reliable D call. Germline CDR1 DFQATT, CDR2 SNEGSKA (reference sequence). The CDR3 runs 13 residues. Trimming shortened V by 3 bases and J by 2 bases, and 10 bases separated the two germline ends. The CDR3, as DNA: TGCAGTGCTAGTTCCCGGCGGAACTATGGCTACACCTTC. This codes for CSASSRRNYGYTF.